These T cell receptor beta chains were read from a single sample in a study of blood T cells in healthy people across ages. MiXCR was run by TCRdb on the 5' RACE reads, yielding one entry per CDR3 protein. This repertoire shows around 620,000 distinct CDR3 sequences, roughly a quarter found once; its top ten account for around 20%. Sequenced sample: blood. The origin of the receptors is an older woman in good health. Each CDR3 is given with its conserved first and last residue. The order of the fields is clone size, V gene, J gene, D gene, CDR3 protein, CDR3 DNA. D genes are given only for firm matches. A row's size may be missing; if present it is once, few, many or a size class.

>NA|TRBV4-3|TRBJ1-6|NA
CASSQDYGAGGSPLHF
TGCGCCAGCAGCCAAGATTATGGGGCAGGAGGTTCACCCCTCCACTTT
>few|TRBV6-5|TRBJ2-5|NA
CASSDRDRGTQYF
TGTGCCAGCAGTGACCGGGACCGGGGGACCCAGTACTTC
>NA|TRBV20-1|TRBJ2-5|NA
CSAARTGKETQYF
TGCAGTGCAGCTAGGACGGGGAAAGAGACCCAGTACTTC
>NA|TRBV20-1|TRBJ1-1|TRBD1
CSAREQGGKVGAFF
TGCAGTGCTAGAGAACAGGGGGGGAAGGTGGGAGCTTTCTTT
>NA|TRBV11-2|TRBJ2-7|TRBD1
CASSLPPGQVRYEQYF
TGTGCCAGCAGCTTACCTCCGGGACAGGTACGCTACGAGCAGTACTTC
>NA|TRBV20-1|TRBJ2-7|NA
CSVESTSSEQYF
TGCAGTGTAGAGTCGACTAGTAGCGAGCAGTACTTC
>NA|TRBV4-2|TRBJ1-6|TRBD1
CASSQGQTNSPLHF
TGTGCCAGCAGCCAGGGACAGACTAATTCACCCCTCCACTTT
>NA|TRBV20-1|TRBJ2-5|TRBD2
CSAKLAGGFLIEQYF
TGCAGTGCTAAGCTAGCGGGGGGTTTTTTAATAGAGCAGTACTTC
>once|TRBV20-1|TRBJ2-7|NA
CSARFFSSEQYF
TGCAGTGCTAGATTTTTCAGTTCCGAGCAGTACTTC
>NA|TRBV20-1|TRBJ1-1|NA
CSAVGQILTEAFF
TGCAGTGCCGTCGGACAGATCCTTACTGAAGCTTTCTTT
>few|TRBV5-1|TRBJ2-2|NA
CASSLDRGNGELFF
TGCGCCAGCAGCTTGGACCGGGGGAACGGGGAGCTGTTTTTT
>NA|TRBV7-6|TRBJ2-7|NA
CASSLVAAAPSYEQYF
TGTGCCAGCAGCTTAGTCGCCGCTGCCCCCTCCTACGAGCAGTACTTC
>NA|TRBV3-1|TRBJ2-1|TRBD2
CASSQGVGTSAYNEQFF
TGTGCCAGCAGCCAAGGAGTTGGGACTAGCGCCTACAATGAGCAGTTCTTC
>few|TRBV10-2|TRBJ1-2|NA
CASSENRGYGYTF
TGCGCCAGCAGTGAGAACCGGGGCTATGGCTACACCTTC
>NA|TRBV15|TRBJ1-4|NA
CATSREYRMEKLFF
TGTGCCACCAGCAGAGAATACAGAATGGAAAAACTGTTTTTT